This T cell receptor beta chain was captured in a study of cytomegalovirus exposure and HLA in healthy donors. The CDR3 runs to 13 residues. V shed 2 bases, J shed 8 bases, and the junction held 0 bases outside the gene matches. Germline-derived CDR1 and CDR2 are MNHNS and SASEGT. 13 Jbeta primers and 60 Vbeta primers were used for the PCR. Data came from immunoSEQ multiplex PCR; TCRdb stores just in-frame clones and leaves some out. The data show some 110,000 clones, over 60% seen once. Input material: PBMCs. The J gene is TRBJ1-6, the V gene TRBV6-1, with 7 nucleotides matching TRBD1. This TCR was sampled from a man aged 25-45 years in good health and CMV-seropositive. CDR3 in DNA: TGTGCCAGCAGTGAACAGGGGGATTCACCCCTCCACTTT. It is translated as CASSEQGDSPLHF.